A selection of T cell receptor beta chains follows, all from one sample in a study of OX40 agonist ivuxolimab in advanced cancers. Only in-frame clones appear in the TCRdb table, and some are missing; sequencing was by immunoSEQ multiplex PCR. The table shows a few thousand clones, with 71% occurring only once. Sequenced here: CD4+ or CD8+ T cells sorted from blood, sampled in a trial of the OX40 agonist ivuxolimab. The receptors originated from an adult with an advanced solid tumor such as melanoma, head and neck, liver or kidney cancer. Both conserved end residues are part of each CDR3. Each record gives: V gene, clone size, CDR3 protein. Not every row has a clone size; where given, it reads once, few, many or a size class.

V gene: TRBV5-1; clone size: -; CDR3 protein: CASSLQGSYEQYF
V gene: TRBV9; clone size: once; CDR3 protein: CATNPPQAGYNEQFF
V gene: TRBV27; clone size: once; CDR3 protein: CASSLYDGRETQYF
V gene: TRBV29-1; clone size: -; CDR3 protein: CSANRGMYTEAFF
V gene: TRBV13; clone size: -; CDR3 protein: CASSLESSYNEQFF
V gene: TRBV18; clone size: few; CDR3 protein: CASTGPHAGELFF
V gene: TRBV7-2; clone size: -; CDR3 protein: CASSPGTVYGYTF
V gene: TRBV7-6; clone size: -; CDR3 protein: CASSLTNSGAGELFF
V gene: TRBV9; clone size: -; CDR3 protein: CASSSWADEQYF
V gene: TRBV7-2; clone size: -; CDR3 protein: CASSSPPTGDYGYTF
V gene: TRBV6-5; clone size: few; CDR3 protein: CASSEGNEQFF
V gene: TRBV2; clone size: -; CDR3 protein: CARHSTLSDTQYF
V gene: TRBV4-1; clone size: once; CDR3 protein: CASSQASPGRAYQQYF
V gene: TRBV11-2; clone size: -; CDR3 protein: CASSFPASGEQYF
V gene: TRBV7-2; clone size: once; CDR3 protein: CASSLGTAQPQHF
V gene: TRBV11-1; clone size: -; CDR3 protein: CASSPGLAGTTGELFF
V gene: TRBV7-2; clone size: -; CDR3 protein: CASSLGPGANNEQFF
V gene: TRBV19; clone size: -; CDR3 protein: CASSMTETGELFF
V gene: TRBV7-3; clone size: -; CDR3 protein: CASSLTNSKETQYF
V gene: TRBV13; clone size: -; CDR3 protein: CASSSGGAYEQYF
V gene: TRBV6-6; clone size: -; CDR3 protein: CASSYTQGDGYTF
V gene: TRBV7-9; clone size: -; CDR3 protein: CASSPGGAGGFSYEQYF
V gene: TRBV27; clone size: few; CDR3 protein: CASSFRTHYNSPLHF
V gene: TRBV29-1; clone size: -; CDR3 protein: CSVVRDYGYTF